One sample yielded the 29 T cell receptor beta chains listed below, sequenced in a study of beta chain features in type 1 diabetes. The sequenced template was cDNA made from the entire isolated RNA. Sequencing was performed with immunoSEQ multiplex PCR; in TCRdb, only in-frame clones are kept and a portion is missing. In the table there are over 350,000 clones, less than 15% of which are singletons. Material for sequencing was naive CD4+ T cells from blood. The receptors were gathered from a young woman in good health.

The V and J genes are TRBV28 and TRBJ2-1, with D perhaps matching TRBD1 (9 bases). Trimming cost V 10 bases and J 3 bases, with 22 bases left between them. CDR1 and CDR2 from the germline V gene are MDHEN and SYDVKM. CDR3 size: 16 residues. The CDR3 DNA sequence: TGTGCCAACTCGGGGGGGGACAGGGCCAGCTACAATGAGCAGTTCTTC. It specifies CANSGGDRASYNEQFF.

This clone showed up just a few times. V is TRBV4-3 and J is TRBJ2-7; TRBD2 is a possible D gene (5 bases). The V gene lost 1 base and the J gene lost 0 bases, with 13 bases spanning the gap. CDR3 length: 16 amino acids. Germline V gene lookup returns CDR1 LGHNA and CDR2 YSLEER. The DNA for the CDR3 is TGCGCCAGCAGCCAAGGGACGGGAACACTCTCCTACGAGCAGTACTTC. Translation gives CASSQGTGTLSYEQYF.

This clone was picked up a small number of times. The chain employs TRBV7-2 and TRBJ2-6; D is undetermined. The CDR3 length is 14 residues. Trimming left V 6 bases short and J 0 bases short, with 6 bases between. In germline, CDR1 is SGHTA, CDR2 FQGNSA. CDR3 loop: CASRSNSGANVLTF. The CDR3 DNA is TGTGCCAGCAGATCCAACTCTGGGGCCAACGTCCTGACTTTC.

The gene calls are TRBV9 and TRBJ2-1; D is possibly TRBD2 (5 bases). V lost 4 bases and J lost 7, with 18 bases in between. CDR1 is SGDLS and CDR2 is YYNGEE in the germline V gene. The CDR3 consists of 15 residues. CDR3 coding DNA: TGTGCCAGCAGCTCAAGAGCGGTCTCGGGGAATGAGCAGTTCTTC. This sequence encodes CASSSRAVSGNEQFF.

V gene TRBV4-2 combines with J gene TRBJ1-5; D is ambiguous. V dropped 0 bases and J dropped 0 bases, with 9 bases sitting between them. Germline V gives CDR1 LGHNA, CDR2 YNFKEQ. CDR3 size: 16 residues. The CDR3 reads CASSQEVRFSNQPQHF. CDR3 DNA sequence: TGTGCCAGCAGCCAAGAGGTGCGTTTTAGCAATCAGCCCCAGCATTTT.

This clone occurred a few times. The chain links TRBV2 to TRBJ2-6; maybe TRBD2 (6 bases). Germline CDR1 SNHLY, CDR2 FYNNEI. This CDR3 contains 14 residues. The ends were cut back, 7 bases at V and 1 base at J, with 8 bases in the middle. The CDR3 DNA is TGTGCCAGCAATCGGGAGTCTGGGGCCAACGTCCTGACTTTC. Amino acids: CASNRESGANVLTF.

The rearrangement joins TRBV6-1 to TRBJ1-5; D remains ambiguous. CDR3 length equals 12 residues. Germline lookup yields CDR1 MNHNS and CDR2 SASEGT. Trimming removed 7 bases from V and 7 bases from J, with 11 bases in between. The CDR3 is CASKQYGQPQHF. DNA of the CDR3: TGTGCCAGCAAACAGTACGGCCAGCCCCAGCATTTT.

The chain combines TRBV7-9 with TRBJ1-5; TRBD1 aligns across 9 bases. The CDR3 is 16 residues long. Germline trimming cut 5 bases from V and 3 bases from J; bases unmatched to any gene: 8. Per germline, CDR1 SEHNR and CDR2 FQNEAQ (reference sequence). The CDR3 nucleotides are TGTGCCAGCAGCCGGTGGACAGGGGCTGACAATCAGCCCCAGCATTTT. It codes for CASSRWTGADNQPQHF.

This clone showed up just a few times. The rearrangement links TRBV27 to TRBJ2-1; 14 positions match TRBD2. The junction had 7 bases not matched to a gene; V was cut back by 7 bases and J by 8 bases. CDR1 is MNHEY and CDR2 is SMNVEV in the germline V gene (reference sequence). The CDR3 sequence is 15 residues long. CDR3 region: CASIKSGLAGDEQFF. CDR3 in DNA: TGTGCCAGCATCAAATCGGGACTAGCGGGAGATGAGCAGTTCTTC.

V gene TRBV30 combines with J gene TRBJ2-7; 8 nucleotides align to TRBD2. From germline, CDR1 is GTSNPN and CDR2 SVGIG (reference sequence). The CDR3 spans 16 residues. With V trimmed by 0 bases and J by 1 base, 8 bases remained unmatched. DNA for the CDR3: TGTGCCTGGAGTGTATCCATGGGCGGGAGGTCCTACGAGCAGTACTTC. Encoded protein: CAWSVSMGGRSYEQYF.

V gene TRBV6-4 combines with J gene TRBJ2-3, with TRBD2 matching 7 bases. The CDR3 runs to 14 residues. V lost 4 bases, J lost 5 bases, and 6 bases stayed unmatched. Germline CDR1 is MRHNA and CDR2 is SNTAGT. The CDR3 spells CASSVAGDEDTQYF. In DNA form, the CDR3 reads TGTGCCAGCAGTGTGGCGGGAGATGAAGATACGCAGTATTTT.

The chain employs TRBV29-1 and TRBJ1-5, with D tentatively TRBD1 (6 bases). Germline lookup yields CDR1 SQVTM and CDR2 ANQGSEA. V was cut by 7 bases and J by 6 bases, with 16 bases left in between. The CDR3 spans 13 residues. CDR3 sequence (DNA): TGCAGCGCTTCTCAGGGGTCGAGTCAGCCCCAGCATTTT. It is translated as CSASQGSSQPQHF.

The chain links TRBV30 to TRBJ1-4, with no clear D. The CDR3 runs 12 residues. Germline V gene data show CDR1 as GTSNPN and CDR2 as SVGIG (reference sequence). V dropped 3 bases and J dropped 11 bases, with 13 bases sitting between them. The CDR3 nucleotides read TGTGCCTGGAGAGGCCCTCCAGGCAAACTGTTTTTT. It yields the protein CAWRGPPGKLFF.

The chain combines TRBV25-1 with TRBJ2-6; D gene ambiguous. The V gene's germline CDR1 is MGHDK and CDR2 SYGVNS. This CDR3 contains 15 residues. V was cut by 6 bases and J by 0 bases, with 9 bases left in between. CDR3: CASSPPVSGANVLTF. CDR3 in DNA: TGTGCCAGCAGCCCCCCGGTCTCTGGGGCCAACGTCCTGACTTTC.

The chain uses TRBV29-1 and TRBJ1-1; TRBD1 might be the D (6 bases). CDR3 length: 14 amino acids. Trimming shortened V by 6 bases and J by 1 base, and 15 bases separated the two germline ends. From germline, CDR1 is SQVTM and CDR2 ANQGSEA. The CDR3 spells CSVATGYKNTEAFF. CDR3 nucleotide sequence: TGCAGCGTGGCGACAGGCTATAAGAACACTGAAGCTTTCTTT. The variable domain in full, with the rest retrieved from reference TRBV29-1 and TRBJ1-1, is SAVISQKPSRDICQRGTSLTIQCQVDSQVTMMFWYRQQPGQSLTLIATANQGSEATYESGFVIDKFPISRPNLTFSTLTVSNMSPEDSSIYLCSVATGYKNTEAFFGQGTRLTVV.

This clone was seen only once. The chain is built from TRBV5-4 and TRBJ2-3; 8 bases map to TRBD1. V was clipped by 4 bases and J by 2 bases; unmatched bases: 12. The CDR3 totals 17 residues. Germline-derived CDR1 and CDR2 are SGHNT and YYREEE (reference sequence). CDR3 in amino acids: CASSPGQGKVITDTQYF. CDR3 in DNA: TGTGCCAGCAGCCCTGGACAGGGAAAAGTAATCACAGATACGCAGTATTTT. The complete variable domain, with remaining parts taken from reference TRBV5-4 and TRBJ2-3, reads ETGVTQSPTHLIKTRGQQVTLRCSSQSGHNTVSWYQQALGQGPQFIFQYYREEENGRGNFPPRFSGLQFPNYSSELNVNALELDDSALYLCASSPGQGKVITDTQYFGPGTRLTVL.

This clone was detected a few times. The chain joins TRBV19 to TRBJ1-5, with D tentatively TRBD1 (5 bases). Germline V gene data show CDR1 as LNHDA and CDR2 as SQIVND (reference sequence). This CDR3 is built from 14 residues. Trimming stripped 5 bases from V and 3 bases from J, with 11 bases between. The CDR3 sequence is CASSEGQINQPQHF. The CDR3 coding sequence is TGTGCCAGTAGTGAAGGACAAATCAATCAGCCCCAGCATTTT.

This clone was seen a handful of times. The V gene is TRBV5-1, the J gene TRBJ2-3; 7 positions agree with TRBD2. J was trimmed by 1 base and V by 4 bases; bases with no gene match: 3. The CDR3 contains 14 residues. From germline, CDR1 is SGHRS and CDR2 YFSETQ. This CDR3 is CASSPSGGTDTQYF. The DNA of the CDR3 is TGCGCCAGCAGCCCTAGCGGCGGCACAGATACGCAGTATTTT.

This clone occurred a few times. Mismatch with germline at one junction end may stem from a read error. This chain uses TRBV20-1 with TRBJ2-7; 7 bases are a match to TRBD1. From germline, CDR1 is DFQATT and CDR2 SNEGSKA (reference sequence). CDR3 length equals 11 residues. The CDR3 DNA sequence: TGCAGTGCTAGGGGACAGCCATCCCTACTCTTC. Translating gives CSARGQPSLLF.

This clone has just a few counts. V gene TRBV29-1 combines with J gene TRBJ2-2, with 8 bases fitting TRBD1. V shed 4 bases, J shed 1 base, and the junction held 2 bases outside the gene matches. In germline, CDR1 is SQVTM, CDR2 ANQGSEA. The CDR3 contains 14 residues. The CDR3 loop reads CSVARGRNTGELFF. DNA for the CDR3: TGCAGCGTTGCCAGGGGGCGGAACACCGGGGAGCTGTTTTTT.

This clone was seen more than once but under ten times. Within the sample, other DNA sequences also encode this same CDR3. The chain couples TRBV4-1 to TRBJ1-5, with D unresolved. CDR1 and CDR2 (germline): MGHRA, YSYEKL. V dropped 0 bases and J dropped 6 bases, with 6 bases sitting between them. This CDR3 spans 13 amino acids. The CDR3 here is CASSQDRGQPQHF. The DNA of the CDR3 is TGCGCCAGCAGCCAAGATCGAGGTCAGCCCCAGCATTTT.

In this sample, this clone turned up a few times. This chain joins TRBV30 and TRBJ2-5; weak D call: TRBD1 (7 bases). The CDR3 has 14 residues. Trimming stripped 5 bases from V and 4 bases from J, with 17 bases between. Germline values: CDR1 GTSNPN, CDR2 SVGIG (reference sequence). The CDR3 region is CAWGETGRRETQYF. The DNA of the CDR3 is TGTGCCTGGGGTGAGACAGGGAGGCGAGAGACCCAGTACTTC.

Only a few counts were recorded for this clone. This rearrangement joins TRBV5-1 to TRBJ2-1; D ambiguous. V was shortened by 0 bases and J by 0 bases, with 10 bases between the two germline ends. Germline V CDR1 and CDR2: SGHRS, YFSETQ. The CDR3 consists of 16 residues. DNA of the CDR3: TGCGCCAGCAGCTTGGCGGTGCTGAGCTCCTACAATGAGCAGTTCTTC. As protein: CASSLAVLSSYNEQFF.

V is TRBV28 and J is TRBJ2-7; 7 nucleotides align to TRBD2. The CDR3 runs 15 residues. J gave up 5 bases and V 5 bases, and 12 bases lay outside the gene matches. The germline V gene has CDR1 MDHEN and CDR2 SYDVKM. The CDR3 DNA reads as TGTGCCAGCAGTATCAGCGGGGAGAAGGGCCACGAGCAGTACTTC. This encodes CASSISGEKGHEQYF.

This clone appeared a few times. V is TRBV7-2 and J is TRBJ1-4; maybe TRBD1 (5 bases). The germline gives CDR1 SGHTA, CDR2 FQGNSA. The V gene lost 1 base and the J gene lost 8 bases, with 14 bases spanning the gap. This CDR3 is built from 15 residues. The DNA of the CDR3 is TGTGCCAGCAGCTTAGAAAGCAGGGTGGGGGAAAAACTGTTTTTT. Protein: CASSLESRVGEKLFF.

The V and J genes are TRBV5-1 and TRBJ1-1; D not resolved. Trimming removed 0 bases at V and 7 bases at J, with 7 bases between. The CDR3 is made up of 12 amino acids. The germline gives CDR1 SGHRS, CDR2 YFSETQ. CDR3 nucleotide sequence: TGCGCCAGCAGCTTGGTTTCAGGTGAAGCTTTCTTT. Protein product: CASSLVSGEAFF.

This clone turned up a few times. The chain employs TRBV29-1 and TRBJ1-4, with D unresolved. Germline CDR1 reads SQVTM; CDR2 reads ANQGSEA. The length of the CDR3 is 12 residues. The V and J ends lost 4 bases and 4 bases respectively, with 7 bases between them. The CDR3 DNA reads TGCAGCGTTGGCGGCATTAATGAAAAACTGTTTTTT. It translates to CSVGGINEKLFF.

This clone was counted only a few times. The chain has TRBV19 and TRBJ2-1; 13 bases map to TRBD2. With V trimmed by 5 bases and J by 9 bases, 4 bases remained unmatched. Germline V gene sequence: CDR1 LNHDA, CDR2 SQIVND (reference sequence). The CDR3 has 14 amino acids. This chain's CDR3 is CASSAGLAGTEQFF. The CDR3 DNA follows: TGTGCCAGTAGTGCGGGACTAGCGGGAACTGAGCAGTTCTTC.

This rearrangement joins TRBV5-1 to TRBJ2-5; 8 bases are a match to TRBD2. The junction had 12 bases not matched to a gene; V was cut back by 3 bases and J by 5 bases. This CDR3 has 16 amino acids. Per germline, CDR1 SGHRS and CDR2 YFSETQ. CDR3 in DNA: TGCGCCAGCAGCTCCCGACTTATAGCGGGAACGGAGACCCAGTACTTC. It codes for CASSSRLIAGTETQYF.